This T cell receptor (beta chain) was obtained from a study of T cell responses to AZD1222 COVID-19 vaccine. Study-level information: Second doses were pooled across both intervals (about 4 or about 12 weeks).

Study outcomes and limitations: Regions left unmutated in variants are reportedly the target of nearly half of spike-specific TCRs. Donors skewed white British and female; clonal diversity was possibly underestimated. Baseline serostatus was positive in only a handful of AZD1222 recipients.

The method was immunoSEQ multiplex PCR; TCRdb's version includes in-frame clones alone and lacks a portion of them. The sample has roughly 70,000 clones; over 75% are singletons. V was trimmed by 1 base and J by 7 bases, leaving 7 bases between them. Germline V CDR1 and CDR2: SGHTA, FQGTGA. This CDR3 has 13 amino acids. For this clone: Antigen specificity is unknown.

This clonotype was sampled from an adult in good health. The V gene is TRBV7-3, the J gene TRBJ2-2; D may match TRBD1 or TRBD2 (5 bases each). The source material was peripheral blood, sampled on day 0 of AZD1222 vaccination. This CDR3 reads CASSLNGGGELFF. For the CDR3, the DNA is TGTGCCAGCAGCTTAAATGGGGGCGGGGAGCTGTTTTTT.